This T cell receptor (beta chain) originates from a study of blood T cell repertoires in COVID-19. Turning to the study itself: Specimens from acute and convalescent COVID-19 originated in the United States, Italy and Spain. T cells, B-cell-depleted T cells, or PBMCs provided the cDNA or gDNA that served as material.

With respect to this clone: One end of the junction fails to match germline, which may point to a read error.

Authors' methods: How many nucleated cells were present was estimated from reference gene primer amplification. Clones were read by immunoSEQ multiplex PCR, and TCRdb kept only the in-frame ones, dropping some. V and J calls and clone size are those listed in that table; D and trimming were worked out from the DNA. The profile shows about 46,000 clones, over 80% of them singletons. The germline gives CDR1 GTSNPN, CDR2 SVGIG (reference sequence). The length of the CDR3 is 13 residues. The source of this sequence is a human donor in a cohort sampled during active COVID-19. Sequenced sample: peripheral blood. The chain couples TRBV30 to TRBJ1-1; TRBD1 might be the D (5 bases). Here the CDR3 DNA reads TGTGCCTGGAGTGTAGGGGAGGAGACGTCGCCAGGCTTT. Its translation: CAWSVGEETSPGF.